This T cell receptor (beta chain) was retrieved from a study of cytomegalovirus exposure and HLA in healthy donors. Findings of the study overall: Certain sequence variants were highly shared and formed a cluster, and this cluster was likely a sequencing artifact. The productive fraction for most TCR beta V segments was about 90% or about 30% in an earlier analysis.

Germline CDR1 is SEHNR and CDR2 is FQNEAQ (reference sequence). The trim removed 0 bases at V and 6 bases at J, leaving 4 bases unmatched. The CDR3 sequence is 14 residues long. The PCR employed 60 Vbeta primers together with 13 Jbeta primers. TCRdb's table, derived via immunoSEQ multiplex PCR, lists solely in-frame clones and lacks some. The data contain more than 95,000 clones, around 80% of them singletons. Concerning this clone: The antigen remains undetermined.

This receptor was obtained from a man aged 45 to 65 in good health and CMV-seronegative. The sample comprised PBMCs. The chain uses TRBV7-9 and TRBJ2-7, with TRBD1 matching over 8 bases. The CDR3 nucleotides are TGTGCCAGCAGCTTAGCCCCAGGGGGCGTCGAGCAGTACGTC. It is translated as CASSLAPGGVEQYV.